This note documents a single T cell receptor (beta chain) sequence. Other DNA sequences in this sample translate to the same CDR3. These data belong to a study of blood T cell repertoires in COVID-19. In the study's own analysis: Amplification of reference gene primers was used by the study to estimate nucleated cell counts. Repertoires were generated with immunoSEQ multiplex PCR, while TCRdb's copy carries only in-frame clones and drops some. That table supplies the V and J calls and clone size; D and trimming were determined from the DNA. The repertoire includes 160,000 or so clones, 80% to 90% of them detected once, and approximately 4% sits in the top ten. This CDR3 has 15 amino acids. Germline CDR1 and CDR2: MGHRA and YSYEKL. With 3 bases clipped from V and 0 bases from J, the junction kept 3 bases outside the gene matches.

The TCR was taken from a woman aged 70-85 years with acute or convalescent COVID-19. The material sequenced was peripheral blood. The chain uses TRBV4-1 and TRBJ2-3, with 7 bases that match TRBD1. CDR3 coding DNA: TGCGCCAGCAGCCACTCGGGACAGAGCACAGATACGCAGTATTTT. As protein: CASSHSGQSTDTQYF.